These 3 T cell receptor beta chains came from one sample sequenced in a study of control samples from healthy donors and cancer patients. Some clones are missing from TCRdb's copy, which holds only in-frame ones; the method was immunoSEQ multiplex PCR. Of some 70,000 clones listed, more than 75% are singletons. The material sequenced was PBMCs. These receptors were taken from a woman aged 45-59 years with lung cancer.

The chain recombines TRBV6-2 or TRBV6-3 with TRBJ2-2; possible D gene TRBD1, 6 bases. Germline-derived CDR1 and CDR2 are MNHEY and SVGEGT. The CDR3 covers 15 residues. Deletions cut 4 bases from V and 2 bases from J, with 11 bases between. The DNA for the CDR3 is TGTGCCAGCAGTTCCCCGGGACATAACACCGGGGAGCTGTTTTTT. Amino acid sequence: CASSSPGHNTGELFF.

The rearrangement uses TRBV28 and TRBJ1-1, with D hard to call. CDR3 length equals 11 residues. Looked up from germline, CDR1 is MDHEN and CDR2 is SYDVKM. V was clipped by 4 bases and J by 6 bases, with 6 bases between them. This CDR3 reads CASSYNSEAFF. In DNA form, the CDR3 reads TGTGCCAGCAGTTACAATTCTGAAGCTTTCTTT.

The chain employs TRBV4-3 and TRBJ1-6, with D possibly matching TRBD1 (5 bases). This CDR3 has 17 residues. The germline gives CDR1 LGHNA, CDR2 YSLEER. The ends were cut back, 0 bases at V and 0 bases at J, with 9 bases in the middle. The CDR3: CASSQDYRSSYNSPLHF. The CDR3 DNA follows: TGCGCCAGCAGCCAAGATTACAGGAGCTCCTATAATTCACCCCTCCACTTT.